This T cell receptor beta chain was documented in a study of shared clonotypes between healthy human individuals. In the study overall: Three men and two women, aged 18 to 49, were donors. Study results and limitations: Of the naive CD4 clonotypes, roughly 5% were shared across a few donors. Collection of samples was limited to blood; tissue repertoires likely differ.

A remark on this clone: The antigen remains undetermined.

The CDR3 contains 14 residues. V lost 6 bases and J lost 2; bases outside the gene matches: 5. The V gene's germline CDR1 is MNHEY and CDR2 SVGAGI. Some clones are missing from TCRdb's copy, which holds only in-frame ones; the method was immunoSEQ multiplex PCR. The sample comprises fewer than 400,000 clones, around two thirds of which are singletons, and approximately 10% rests with the top ten. The chain has TRBV6-5 and TRBJ2-7, with 9 bases matching TRBD1. The TCR was taken from a man younger than 45 in good health. Sequenced sample: memory CD4+ T cells sorted from blood. Described subset: CD45RA-negative fraction. CDR3 in DNA: TGTGCCAGCAGCCTCGGGGACAGGGCCTACGAGCAGTACTTC. Protein product: CASSLGDRAYEQYF.